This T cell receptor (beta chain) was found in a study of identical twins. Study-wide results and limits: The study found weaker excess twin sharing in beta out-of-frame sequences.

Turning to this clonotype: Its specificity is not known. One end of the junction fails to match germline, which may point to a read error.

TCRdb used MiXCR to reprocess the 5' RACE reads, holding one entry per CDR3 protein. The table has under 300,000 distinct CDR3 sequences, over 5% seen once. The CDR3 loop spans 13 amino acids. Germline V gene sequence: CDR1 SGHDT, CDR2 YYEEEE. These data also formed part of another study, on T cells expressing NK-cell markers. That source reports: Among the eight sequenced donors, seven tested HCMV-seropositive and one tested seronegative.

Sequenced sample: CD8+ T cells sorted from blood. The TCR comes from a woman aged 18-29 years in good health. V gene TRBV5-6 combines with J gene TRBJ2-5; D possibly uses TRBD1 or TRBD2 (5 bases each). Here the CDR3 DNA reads TGTGCCAGGAGCTCGGGGCTCGAGGAGACCCAGTACTTC. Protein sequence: CARSSGLEETQYF.